This T cell receptor (beta chain) originates from a study of shared clonotypes between healthy human individuals. This clone showed up just a few times. V trimming: 4 bases; J trimming: 4 bases; junction bases outside the gene matches: 3. Germline V gene lookup returns CDR1 MNHEY and CDR2 SMNVEV (reference sequence). The CDR3 is 14 amino acids. TCRdb keeps only in-frame clones here, not all; method: immunoSEQ multiplex PCR. Seen here are some 900,000 clones, 70% to 85% observed once, and the top ten hold about 1.5%. This sequence was found in a man between 18 and 35 years old in good health. The chain joins TRBV27 to TRBJ1-2, with 10 bases identical to TRBD1. Source material: memory CD4+ T cells sorted from blood. Subset described: CD45RA-negative fraction. For the CDR3, the DNA is TGTGCCAGCAGTTATCGGACAGGGGGCTATGGCTACACCTTC. Translating it yields CASSYRTGGYGYTF.